The clone carrying this TCR beta chain was observed a handful of times. Each TCR cDNA molecule carried a unique molecular identifier. A single record per CDR3 protein comes from TCRdb applying MiXCR to the 5' RACE reads. This repertoire shows 1,500 to 2,000 distinct CDR3 sequences, about a sixth found once; its top ten account for over 25%. The sample originates from a study of spatial heterogeneity in lung cancer. Germline assignment: CDR1 SEHNR and CDR2 FQNEAQ (reference sequence). The ends lost 3 bases at V and 3 bases at J; junction bases unmatched: 8. CDR3 length: 17 residues. Sample time point: sample taken at primary tumor resection. Unsorted whole RNA samples from tumor, nontumor lung or frozen PBMC were sequenced.

The input for sequencing was normal lung tissue next to the tumor, taken at surgery. V is TRBV7-9 and J is TRBJ2-3; 11 nucleotides match TRBD2. The source of this sequence is a male donor with early-stage non-small cell lung cancer. CDR3 amino acids: CASSFGTSGLGTDTQYF. The DNA for the CDR3 is TGTGCCAGCAGCTTCGGGACTAGCGGACTAGGGACAGATACGCAGTATTTT.